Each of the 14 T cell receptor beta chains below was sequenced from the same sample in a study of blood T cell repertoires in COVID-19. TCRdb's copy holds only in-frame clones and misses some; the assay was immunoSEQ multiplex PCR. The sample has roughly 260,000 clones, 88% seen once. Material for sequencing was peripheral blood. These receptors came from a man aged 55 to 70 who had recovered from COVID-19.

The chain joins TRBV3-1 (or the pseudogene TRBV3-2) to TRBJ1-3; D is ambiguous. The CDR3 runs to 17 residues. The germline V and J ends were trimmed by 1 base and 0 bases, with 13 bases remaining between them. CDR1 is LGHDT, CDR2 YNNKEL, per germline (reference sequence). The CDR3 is CASSQGIPGYSGNTIYF. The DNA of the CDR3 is TGTGCCAGCAGCCAAGGGATCCCGGGGTACTCTGGAAACACCATATATTTT.

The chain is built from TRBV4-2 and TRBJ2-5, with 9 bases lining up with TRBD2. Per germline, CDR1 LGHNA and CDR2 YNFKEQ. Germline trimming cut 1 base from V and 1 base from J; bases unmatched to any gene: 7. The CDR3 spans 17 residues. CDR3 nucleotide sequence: TGTGCCAGCAGCCAAGTAGGAGCGGGGGGCTTCCAAGAGACCCAGTACTTC. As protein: CASSQVGAGGFQETQYF.

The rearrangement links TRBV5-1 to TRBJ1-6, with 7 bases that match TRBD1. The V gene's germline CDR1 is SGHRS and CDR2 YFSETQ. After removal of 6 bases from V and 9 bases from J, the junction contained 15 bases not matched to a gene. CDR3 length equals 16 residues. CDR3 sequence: CASTVSPGDSISPLHF. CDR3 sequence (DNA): TGCGCCAGCACGGTCTCTCCGGGGGACAGCATTTCACCCCTCCACTTT.

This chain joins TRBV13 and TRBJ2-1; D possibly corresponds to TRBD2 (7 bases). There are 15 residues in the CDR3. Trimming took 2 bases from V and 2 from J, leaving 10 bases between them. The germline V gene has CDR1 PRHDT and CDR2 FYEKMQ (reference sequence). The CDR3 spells CASSLRGGPYNEQFF. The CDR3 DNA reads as TGTGCCAGCAGCTTAAGGGGGGGCCCCTACAATGAGCAGTTCTTC.

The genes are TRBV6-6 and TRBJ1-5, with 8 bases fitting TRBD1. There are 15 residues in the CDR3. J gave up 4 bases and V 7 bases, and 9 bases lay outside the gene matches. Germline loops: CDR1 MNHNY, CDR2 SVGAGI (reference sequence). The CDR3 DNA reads TGTGCCAGCAAAACGTCCGGACAGGGAAATCAGCCCCAGCATTTT. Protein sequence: CASKTSGQGNQPQHF.

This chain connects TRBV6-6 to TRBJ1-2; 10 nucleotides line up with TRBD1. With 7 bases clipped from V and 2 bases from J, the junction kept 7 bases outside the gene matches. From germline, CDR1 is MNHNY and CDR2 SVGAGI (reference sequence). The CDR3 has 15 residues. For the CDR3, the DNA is TGTGCCAGCACCCCCGCGGACAGGGGGAACTATGGCTACACCTTC. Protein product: CASTPADRGNYGYTF.

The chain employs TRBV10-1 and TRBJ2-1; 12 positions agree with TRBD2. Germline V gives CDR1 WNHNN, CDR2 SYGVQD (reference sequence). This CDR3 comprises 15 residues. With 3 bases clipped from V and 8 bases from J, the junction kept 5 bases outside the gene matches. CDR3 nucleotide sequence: TGCGCCAGCAGTGAAGGACTAGCGGGGAATCATGAGCAGTTCTTC. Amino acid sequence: CASSEGLAGNHEQFF.

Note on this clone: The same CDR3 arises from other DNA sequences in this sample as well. The CDR3 is CASSYKAPEAYEQYF. CDR3 DNA: TGTGCCAGCAGTTACAAGGCCCCCGAGGCCTACGAGCAGTACTTC. The chain combines TRBV6-5 with TRBJ2-7; D is ambiguous. This CDR3 is built from 15 residues. Germline V gives CDR1 MNHEY, CDR2 SVGAGI. V was trimmed by 2 bases and J by 2 bases, leaving 13 bases between them.

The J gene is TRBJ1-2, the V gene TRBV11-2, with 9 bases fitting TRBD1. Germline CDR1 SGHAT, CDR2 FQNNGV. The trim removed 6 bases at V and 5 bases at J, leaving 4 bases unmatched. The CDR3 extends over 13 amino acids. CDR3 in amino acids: CASSPGQGYGYTF. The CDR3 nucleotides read TGTGCCAGCAGTCCGGGACAGGGATATGGCTACACCTTC.

The CDR3: CASTPRGGYNEQFF. In DNA, the CDR3 is TGTGCCAGTACCCCCCGGGGAGGTTACAATGAGCAGTTCTTC. This chain joins TRBV19 and TRBJ2-1; TRBD2 might be the D (6 bases). This CDR3 is 14 amino acids long. V lost 7 bases, J lost 4 bases, and 14 bases lay in between. CDR1 is LNHDA, CDR2 SQIVND, per germline (reference sequence).

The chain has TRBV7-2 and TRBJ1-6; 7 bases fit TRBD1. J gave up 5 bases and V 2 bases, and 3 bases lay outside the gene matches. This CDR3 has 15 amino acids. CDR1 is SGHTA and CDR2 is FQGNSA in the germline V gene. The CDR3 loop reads CASSLTGANNSPLHF. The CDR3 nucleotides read TGTGCCAGCAGCTTAACAGGGGCCAATAATTCACCCCTCCACTTT.

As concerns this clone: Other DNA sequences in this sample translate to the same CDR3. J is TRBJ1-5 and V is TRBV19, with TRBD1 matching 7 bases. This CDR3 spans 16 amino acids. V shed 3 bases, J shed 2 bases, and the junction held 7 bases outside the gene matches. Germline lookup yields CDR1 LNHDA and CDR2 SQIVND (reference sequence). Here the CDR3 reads CASSIPTGFGNQPQHF. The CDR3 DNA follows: TGTGCCAGTAGTATTCCGACAGGGTTCGGCAATCAGCCCCAGCATTTT.

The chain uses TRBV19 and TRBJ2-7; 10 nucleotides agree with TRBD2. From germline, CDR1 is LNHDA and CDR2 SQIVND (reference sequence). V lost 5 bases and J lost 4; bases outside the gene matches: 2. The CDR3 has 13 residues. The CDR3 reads CASSRSGRYEQYF. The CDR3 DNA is TGTGCCAGTAGTCGTAGCGGGAGGTACGAGCAGTACTTC.

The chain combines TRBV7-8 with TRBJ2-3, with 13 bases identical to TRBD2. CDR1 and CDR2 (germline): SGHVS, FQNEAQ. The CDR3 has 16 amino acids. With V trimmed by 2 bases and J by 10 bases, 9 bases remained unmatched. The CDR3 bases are TGTGCCAGCAGCTTAACCACTAGCGGGGGGGTTGTGGCGCAGTATTTT. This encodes CASSLTTSGGVVAQYF.